This is a list of T cell receptor beta chains from one sample in a study of T cell responses to AZD1222 COVID-19 vaccine. Libraries were prepared by immunoSEQ multiplex PCR; TCRdb keeps only in-frame clonotypes and omits some of them. This repertoire shows roughly 140,000 clones, roughly 92% found once; its top ten account for about a tenth. Sequences were derived from peripheral blood, sampled 28 days after the second AZD1222 dose. Receptor source: an adult who received the AZD1222 COVID-19 vaccine. Each CDR3 is given with its conserved first and last residue. The order of the fields is V gene, J gene, clone size, D gene, CDR3 DNA, CDR3 protein. D genes are given only for firm matches. A clone size is listed for some rows: how often the clone was seen (once, few, many), or a class if it is expanded.

TRBV5-1	TRBJ2-2	-	-	TGCGCCAGCAGCACACCTGGGACTCTCACCGGGGAGCTGTTTTTT	CASSTPGTLTGELFF
TRBV4-1	TRBJ1-3	-	-	TGCGCCAGCAGCCAGGGGACCCTTCAGGGAGCTGGTGGAAACACCATATATTTT	CASSQGTLQGAGGNTIYF
TRBV7-9	TRBJ1-2	-	-	TGTGCCAGCAGCTTCACCTTCGGGGATGGCTACACCTTC	CASSFTFGDGYTF
TRBV20-1	TRBJ1-1	-	-	TGCAGTGCTATAAAGAACACTGAAGCTTTCTTT	CSAIKNTEAFF
TRBV7-9	TRBJ2-5	-	-	TGTGCCAGCAGCCCCAAGGGGGGGGGACAAGAGACCCAGTACTTC	CASSPKGGGQETQYF
TRBV19	TRBJ1-4	-	TRBD1	TGTGCCAGTAGCAGAGACAGGGGAGGAGAACTGTTTTTT	CASSRDRGGELFF
TRBV18	TRBJ1-4	once	-	TGTGCCAGCTCACAGCAGGACAACCGAAAACTGTTTTTT	CASSQQDNRKLFF
TRBV18	TRBJ2-3	-	TRBD1	TGTGCCAGCTCACCGGGGGGGACAGGGAATGCAGATACGCAGTATTTT	CASSPGGTGNADTQYF
TRBV6-6	TRBJ1-1	-	-	TGTGCCAGCAGTTACGTACTCAGGGTCAACACTGAAGCTTTCTTT	CASSYVLRVNTEAFF
TRBV4-2	TRBJ1-2	-	TRBD1	TGTGCCAGCAGCCAGGGGACAGAACCTAACTATGGCTACACCTTC	CASSQGTEPNYGYTF
TRBV11-1	TRBJ2-5	-	-	TGTGCCAGCAGCCGCAGGGATTCGTCCCAAGAGACCCAGTACTTC	CASSRRDSSQETQYF
TRBV3-1/TRBV3-2	TRBJ1-2	-	-	TGTGCCAGCAGCCAAGGGACAGAAATGGCTTACACCTTC	CASSQGTEMAYTF
TRBV6-5	TRBJ2-3	-	-	TGTGCCAGCTCCCGCAATACAGGGTCAGATACGCAGTATTTT	CASSRNTGSDTQYF
TRBV2	TRBJ1-1	-	-	TGTGCCAGCAGTGATCGGGGGCAGAACACTGAAGCTTTCTTT	CASSDRGQNTEAFF
TRBV6-4	TRBJ1-1	-	TRBD1	TGTGCCAGCAGGCGGGACAGTGCTTACACTGAAGCTTTCTTT	CASRRDSAYTEAFF
TRBV6-2/TRBV6-3	TRBJ2-5	once	-	TGTGCCAGCAGTTCTTCCCCTAGGGTAGAGACCCAGTACTTC	CASSSSPRVETQYF